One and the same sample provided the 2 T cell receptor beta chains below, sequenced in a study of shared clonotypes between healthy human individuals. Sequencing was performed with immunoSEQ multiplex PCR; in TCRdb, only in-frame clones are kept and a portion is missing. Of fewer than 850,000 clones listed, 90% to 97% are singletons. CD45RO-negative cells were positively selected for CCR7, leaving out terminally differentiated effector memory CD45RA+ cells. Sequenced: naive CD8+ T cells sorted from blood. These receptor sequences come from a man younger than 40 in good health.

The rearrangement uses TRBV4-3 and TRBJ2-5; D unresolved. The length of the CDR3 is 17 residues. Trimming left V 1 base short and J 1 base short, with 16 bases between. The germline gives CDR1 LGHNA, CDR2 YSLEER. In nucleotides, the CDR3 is TGCGCCAGCAGCCAAGGGTCAAGTGGCGTACGCCAAGAGACCCAGTACTTC. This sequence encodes CASSQGSSGVRQETQYF.

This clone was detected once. The CDR3 region is CASSGANYGYTF. The CDR3 DNA sequence: TGTGCCAGCAGTGGGGCTAACTATGGCTACACCTTC. The rearrangement joins TRBV6-1 to TRBJ1-2; no clear D gene. CDR3 length: 12 amino acids. The ends were cut back, 4 bases at V and 0 bases at J, with 3 bases in the middle. Germline values: CDR1 MNHNS, CDR2 SASEGT.